Shown below are 15 T cell receptor beta chains from a single sample sequenced in a study of neurological immune-mediated disorders. Using its own MiXCR run on the 5' RACE reads, TCRdb lists one record per CDR3 protein. The data contain about 46,000 distinct CDR3 sequences, around 4.3% of them seen just once; the ten biggest clones take up around 5.7%. The specimen sequenced was PBMCs. These receptors all come from a woman aged 55-69 years with multiple sclerosis.

The sample holds many counts of this clonotype. The rearrangement links TRBV7-2 to TRBJ2-1; D remains unclear. Germline CDR1 reads SGHTA; CDR2 reads FQGNSA. V lost 1 base and J lost 0, with 7 bases in between. The CDR3 has 15 residues. The CDR3 reads CASSLGGGSYNEQFF. For the CDR3, the DNA is TGTGCCAGCAGCTTAGGTGGCGGCTCCTACAATGAGCAGTTCTTC.

There are a few counts of this clonotype. The gene calls are TRBV7-9 and TRBJ1-2; D remains ambiguous. The CDR3 runs to 13 residues. The germline V gene has CDR1 SEHNR and CDR2 FQNEAQ (reference sequence). Deletions cut 5 bases from V and 6 bases from J, with 13 bases between. This CDR3 is CASSPRPEDGYTF. DNA for the CDR3: TGTGCCAGCAGCCCCCGCCCAGAGGATGGCTACACCTTC.

The V gene is TRBV20-1, the J gene TRBJ2-1; tentatively, D is TRBD1 or TRBD2 (5 bases each). The ends were cut back, 5 bases at V and 9 bases at J, with 14 bases in the middle. The CDR3 extends over 12 amino acids. From germline, CDR1 is DFQATT and CDR2 SNEGSKA (reference sequence). The CDR3 nucleotides are TGCAGTGCTGCCCCCCCCGGGGCTGAGCAGTTCTTC. It yields the protein CSAAPPGAEQFF.

The chain recombines TRBV18 with TRBJ2-2; D ambiguous. Germline lookup yields CDR1 KGHSH and CDR2 LQKENI. This CDR3 contains 14 residues. Trimming took 3 bases from V and 6 from J, leaving 11 bases between them. This CDR3 is CASSPAGLPGELFF. DNA of the CDR3: TGTGCCAGCTCACCTGCCGGGCTTCCCGGGGAGCTGTTTTTT. The full variable domain, completed using reference TRBV18 and TRBJ2-2, is NAGVMQNPRHLVRRRGQEARLRCSPMKGHSHVYWYRQLPEEGLKFMVYLQKENIIDESGMPKERFSAEFPKEGPSILRIQQVVRGDSAAYFCASSPAGLPGELFFGEGSRLTVL.

The chain links TRBV20-1 to TRBJ2-5; possible D gene TRBD2, 6 bases. CDR1 and CDR2 from the germline V gene are DFQATT and SNEGSKA (reference sequence). The CDR3 is made up of 15 amino acids. The V gene lost 3 bases and the J gene lost 1 base, with 15 bases spanning the gap. CDR3 protein: CSARGFSGLQETQYF. The CDR3, as DNA: TGCAGTGCTAGGGGTTTTAGCGGCCTCCAAGAGACCCAGTACTTC.

In its sample, this clonotype was seen many times. CDR3 nucleotide sequence: TGTGCCATCAGTGAGTCTAGCGGGAGGAATTTAAACATTCAGTACTTC. It yields the protein CAISESSGRNLNIQYF. The J gene is TRBJ2-4, the V gene TRBV10-3; 10 nucleotides match TRBD2. V lost 0 bases, J lost 6 bases, and 5 bases stayed unmatched. CDR1 and CDR2 from the germline V gene are ENHRY and SYGVKD. The CDR3 is made up of 16 amino acids.

This clonotype was detected ten times or more. The rearrangement links TRBV5-6 to TRBJ2-3, with 8 bases identical to TRBD2. This CDR3 has 16 amino acids. Germline V gives CDR1 SGHDT, CDR2 YYEEEE. V lost 2 bases, J lost 2 bases, and 7 bases stayed unmatched. The CDR3 DNA reads TGTGCCAGCAGCTTTTTGGCGGGAGGTTACACAGATACGCAGTATTTT. Protein product: CASSFLAGGYTDTQYF.

Ten or more counts support this clonotype. This chain uses TRBV7-2 with TRBJ2-7, with D perhaps TRBD2 (5 bases). Germline loops: CDR1 SGHTA, CDR2 FQGNSA. The CDR3 sequence is 13 residues long. V lost 4 bases and J 3 bases, leaving 10 bases between the germline ends. DNA of the CDR3: TGTGCCAGCAGCTCCCCAGGAGGCTACGAGCAGTACTTC. The encoded protein is CASSSPGGYEQYF.

This clonotype was counted ten times or more. V usage is TRBV20-1 and J usage is TRBJ2-1; D not resolved. The ends were cut back, 6 bases at V and 3 bases at J, with 12 bases in the middle. The CDR3 covers 13 residues. Germline CDR1 reads DFQATT; CDR2 reads SNEGSKA (reference sequence). The CDR3 protein is CSAPLGDYNEQFF. The CDR3, as DNA: TGCAGTGCCCCTCTAGGAGACTACAATGAGCAGTTCTTC.

This clonotype showed up many times. The gene calls are TRBV4-1 and TRBJ2-5; either TRBD1 or TRBD2 may supply D (5 bases each). V shed 3 bases and J shed 12 bases, with 14 bases lying between them. Germline-derived CDR1 and CDR2 are MGHRA and YSYEKL. The CDR3 has 12 amino acids. DNA of the CDR3: TGCGCCAGCAGCCAGGCTGGGGGTACGAAGTACTTC. This translates into CASSQAGGTKYF.

This clonotype was observed at least ten times. The gene calls are TRBV7-6 and TRBJ2-5; D unclear. Germline assignment: CDR1 SGHVS and CDR2 FNYEAQ. This CDR3 spans 13 amino acids. V lost 5 bases to trimming and J lost 1 base, with 8 bases between them. The CDR3 nucleotides read TGTGCCAGCAGCCCCTTTGGCCAAGAGACCCAGTACTTC. As protein: CASSPFGQETQYF.

A few counts support this clonotype. The chain has TRBV20-1 and TRBJ2-7; D perhaps matches TRBD1 (6 bases). From germline, CDR1 is DFQATT and CDR2 SNEGSKA (reference sequence). The CDR3 sequence is 13 residues long. Trimming removed 5 bases at V and 3 bases at J, with 14 bases between. CDR3 DNA sequence: TGCAGTGCTCGGCAGGGGTTGATCTACGAGCAGTACTTC. This sequence encodes CSARQGLIYEQYF.

This clonotype was detected many times. This sequence joins TRBV7-2 and TRBJ2-7, with D perhaps TRBD2 (5 bases). This CDR3 region has 14 residues. Germline CDR1 reads SGHTA; CDR2 reads FQGNSA. The ends were cut back, 9 bases at V and 6 bases at J, with 21 bases in the middle. This CDR3 reads CASQVANTAGEQYF. The CDR3 DNA follows: TGTGCCAGTCAAGTGGCCAACACCGCGGGCGAGCAGTACTTC.

This clonotype occurred many times. V gene TRBV7-2 combines with J gene TRBJ2-3; 8 bases are shared with TRBD2. Trimming cost V 5 bases and J 5 bases; bases outside gene matches: 6. CDR1 SGHTA and CDR2 FQGNSA come from the germline V gene. The CDR3 runs to 14 residues. The CDR3 nucleotides are TGTGCCAGCAGCAAGAGCGGGGGAAAAGATACGCAGTATTTT. Protein: CASSKSGGKDTQYF.

This clonotype was counted ten times or more. V usage is TRBV6-1 and J usage is TRBJ2-7, with D possibly TRBD2 on 6 matching bases. Per the germline V gene, CDR1 is MNHNS and CDR2 is SASEGT. V was trimmed by 7 bases and J by 4 bases, leaving 8 bases between them. The CDR3 runs 11 residues. CDR3 residues: CASIRGYEQYF. The CDR3 bases are TGTGCCAGCATCCGGGGGTACGAGCAGTACTTC.